These T cell receptor beta chains were read from a single sample in a study of T cells in pancreatic ductal adenocarcinoma. The method was immunoSEQ multiplex PCR; TCRdb's version includes in-frame clones alone and lacks a portion of them. This sample has some 20,000 clones; about 90% occur once, and the top ten carry approximately 1%. The source material was PBMCs. The origin of the receptors is a human donor with pancreatic ductal adenocarcinoma. Each CDR3 is given with its conserved first and last residue. The order of the fields is CDR3 length, V gene, J gene, clone size, D gene, CDR3 DNA, CDR3 protein. The D gene is left open where the match is weak. Only some rows state a clone size, as once, few, many or a class for expanded clones.

cdr3_length: 14
v_call: TRBV6-4
j_call: TRBJ2-7
clone_size: -
d_call: -
cdr3_nt: TGTGCCAGACAATACAGGGATGTGAGCTACGAGCAGTACTTC
cdr3_aa: CARQYRDVSYEQYF

cdr3_length: 15
v_call: TRBV7-2
j_call: TRBJ1-5
clone_size: -
d_call: -
cdr3_nt: TGTGCCAGCAGCTTAGTGGGGGGTTCCAATCAGCCCCAGCATTTT
cdr3_aa: CASSLVGGSNQPQHF

cdr3_length: 18
v_call: TRBV4-1
j_call: TRBJ2-4
clone_size: -
d_call: -
cdr3_nt: TGCGCCAGCAGCCAGGACAGCCCGCTAGTTCAAGCCAAAAACATTCAGTACTTC
cdr3_aa: CASSQDSPLVQAKNIQYF

cdr3_length: 14
v_call: TRBV15
j_call: TRBJ2-5
clone_size: -
d_call: -
cdr3_nt: TGTGCCACCAGCAGAGGAGGTAGCGCGGAGACCCAGTACTTC
cdr3_aa: CATSRGGSAETQYF

cdr3_length: 13
v_call: TRBV30
j_call: TRBJ1-2
clone_size: -
d_call: TRBD1
cdr3_nt: TGTGCCTGGAGGGAGGGGGCCCCTGGTAGCTACACCTTC
cdr3_aa: CAWREGAPGSYTF

cdr3_length: 16
v_call: TRBV5-6
j_call: TRBJ1-3
clone_size: -
d_call: -
cdr3_nt: TGTGCCAGCAGCAAAGACAGGTACTACTCTGGAAACACCATATATTTT
cdr3_aa: CASSKDRYYSGNTIYF

cdr3_length: 15
v_call: TRBV2
j_call: TRBJ2-7
clone_size: -
d_call: -
cdr3_nt: TGTGCCAGCAAGGGTGGGGACTGGGGCTCCTACGAGCAGTACTTC
cdr3_aa: CASKGGDWGSYEQYF

cdr3_length: 14
v_call: TRBV5-4
j_call: TRBJ1-6
clone_size: -
d_call: TRBD1
cdr3_nt: TGTGCCAGCAGCCCTCGGGACAGCTATTCACCCCTCCACTTT
cdr3_aa: CASSPRDSYSPLHF

cdr3_length: 11
v_call: TRBV7-6
j_call: TRBJ2-7
clone_size: -
d_call: -
cdr3_nt: TGTGCCAGCAGCCTTTCCTACGAGCAGTACTTC
cdr3_aa: CASSLSYEQYF

cdr3_length: 13
v_call: TRBV29-1
j_call: TRBJ2-7
clone_size: -
d_call: TRBD1
cdr3_nt: TGCAGCGTAGGGACAGGTTTAACCTACGAGCAGTACTTC
cdr3_aa: CSVGTGLTYEQYF

cdr3_length: 14
v_call: TRBV2
j_call: TRBJ2-7
clone_size: -
d_call: TRBD2
cdr3_nt: TGTGCCAGCAGTACTGGGGGGGAAAACTACGAGCAGTACTTC
cdr3_aa: CASSTGGENYEQYF

cdr3_length: 16
v_call: TRBV7-9
j_call: TRBJ2-3
clone_size: once
d_call: TRBD2
cdr3_nt: TGTGCCAGCAGCCAGGGACTAGCGGGGGGGCCAGATACGCAGTATTTT
cdr3_aa: CASSQGLAGGPDTQYF

cdr3_length: 15
v_call: TRBV7-2
j_call: TRBJ1-3
clone_size: -
d_call: -
cdr3_nt: TGTGCCAGCAGCTCCACAGGCGTGGGTGGAAACACCATATATTTT
cdr3_aa: CASSSTGVGGNTIYF

cdr3_length: 13
v_call: TRBV11-3
j_call: TRBJ1-2
clone_size: -
d_call: -
cdr3_nt: TGTGCCAGCAGCGCCCACGGGGGGGAGAGCTACACCTTC
cdr3_aa: CASSAHGGESYTF

cdr3_length: 16
v_call: TRBV9
j_call: TRBJ2-3
clone_size: -
d_call: -
cdr3_nt: TGTGCCAGCAGCACCCCGGGTAGCGGCAGCACAGATACGCAGTATTTT
cdr3_aa: CASSTPGSGSTDTQYF

cdr3_length: 15
v_call: TRBV6-1
j_call: TRBJ1-2
clone_size: -
d_call: TRBD1
cdr3_nt: TGTGCCAGCAGTGCCCCGGGACAGAATAACTATGGCTACACCTTC
cdr3_aa: CASSAPGQNNYGYTF

cdr3_length: 12
v_call: TRBV5-4
j_call: TRBJ2-3
clone_size: -
d_call: -
cdr3_nt: TGTGCCAGCAGCCAACCGGGGAATACGCAGTATTTT
cdr3_aa: CASSQPGNTQYF

cdr3_length: 14
v_call: TRBV6-5
j_call: TRBJ1-1
clone_size: -
d_call: TRBD1
cdr3_nt: TGTGCCAGCAGTCGTTACAGGGGGAACACTGAAGCTTTCTTT
cdr3_aa: CASSRYRGNTEAFF

cdr3_length: 16
v_call: TRBV21-1
j_call: TRBJ1-4
clone_size: -
d_call: -
cdr3_nt: TGTGCCAGCAGCCGAAGGGAGGGGACAACTAATGAAAAACTGTTTTTT
cdr3_aa: CASSRREGTTNEKLFF

cdr3_length: 15
v_call: TRBV5-1
j_call: TRBJ1-2
clone_size: -
d_call: -
cdr3_nt: TGCGCCAGCAGCTTGGCCGCGGGTTTTTACTATGGCTACACCTTC
cdr3_aa: CASSLAAGFYYGYTF

cdr3_length: 15
v_call: TRBV5-4
j_call: TRBJ2-2
clone_size: -
d_call: TRBD1
cdr3_nt: TGTGCCAGCAGCTTAAGGCAGGGGGCTGGCGGGGAGCTGTTTTTT
cdr3_aa: CASSLRQGAGGELFF

cdr3_length: 13
v_call: TRBV30
j_call: TRBJ2-5
clone_size: once
d_call: TRBD1
cdr3_nt: TGTGCCTGGAGTGTAGCAGGGGGAGAGACCCAGTACTTC
cdr3_aa: CAWSVAGGETQYF